This T cell receptor (beta chain) was captured by sequencing in a study of tumor-infiltrating lymphocytes in primary liver carcinoma (dated by TCRdb to 2016 to 2017). In terms of the full investigation: Of the five patients, three men and two women aged 30 to 69 years, four had hepatocellular carcinoma and one had combined HCC and intrahepatic cholangiocarcinoma. The five patients had tumors staged T1-T3 N0M0, with maximum diameters ranging from roughly 4.2 to 10 cm. Samples yielded roughly 3.65 to 7.5 million productive TCRbeta reads; read depth did not differ significantly between tissue types. For each liver tumor, the study sampled five regions along with adjacent normal tissue and blood, and applied TCRbeta repertoire sequencing, expression microarrays and whole-exome sequencing. TCRbeta repertoire sequencing covered 35 or so specimens from 5 patients: around 25 tumor regions, 5 adjacent noncancerous liver tissues and 5 peripheral blood samples. To link TCRbeta repertoire diversity to the local molecular phenotype, the roughly 23 tumor region samples were profiled with Agilent mRNA microarrays. Repertoires from technical replicates were highly reproducible, with mean shared-clone rates roughly 0.9 and correlation coefficients above 0.98. Results and caveats for the whole study, not just this receptor: Compared with blood, tumors had a significantly larger share of the repertoire taken up by the top 250 clones (p = 0.039). Because the samples were bulk and unsorted, CD4+ and CD8+ T cell repertoires could not be compared. Pairs of tumor regions showed greater repertoire overlap (mean 36%) than tumor-adjacent pairs (about 17%) or tumor-blood pairs (about 14%), which is consistent with antigen-driven expansion. Only about 8-24% of top clones were found in all five regions of a tumor, suggesting spatial heterogeneity of tumor-infiltrating T cells. Only the TCR beta chain was sequenced, which likely underestimates true repertoire diversity because unpaired alpha chains were not captured. Only a few patients were included in the study, and the authors note that the findings should be validated in a larger study.

As to this clonotype: Its antigen is currently not known. One end of the junction is discordant with germline, which a read error may explain.

Using a constant-region primer and ProtoScript II reverse transcriptase, TCRbeta-specific cDNA was reverse-transcribed from 500 ng total RNA. TCRbeta libraries were built with three nested multiplex PCR rounds, a slightly modified ARM-PCR procedure. Multiplex TRBV1-TRBV30 forward primers and a Cbeta reverse primer were used in the first two PCR rounds, each of which was run for 10 to 11 cycles. A final 25-cycle PCR with Deep VentR polymerase added sample barcodes and Illumina adapters. Before sequencing, amplicons between 200 and 500 bp were purified from gel using a QIAquick gel extraction kit. The TCRbeta amplicons were sequenced with 250-bp paired-end reads on an Illumina HiSeq 2500. The authors' pipeline ran thus. To recover full CDR3 sequences, reads were quality-trimmed using Trimmomatic v0.33 and paired reads were then merged using FLASH v1.2.11. MiGEC v1.2.1b assigned V, D and J germline segments to the rearranged TCRbeta sequences. Clonotype statistics and Shannon-Wiener diversity indices were calculated with VDJtools v1.0.0. Except for diversity analysis, only the 250 most abundant clonotypes of each sample were used in subsequent analyses to reduce sampling bias. TCRdb reprocessing: public reads trimmed at Q25 with fastp, clones called with MiXCR, in-frame beta chains kept. Every entry covers one CDR3 protein and lists the most common genes and DNA from its rows. It is TCRdb's table, rather than the study itself, that gives the V and J calls and clone size. The sample profile shows about 190,000 distinct CDR3 sequences; around four fifths of them were found once. The leading ten clones occupy around 18% of the sample.

The CDR3 sequence holds 15 residues, the cysteine and phenylalanine included. Only the CDR3 part of the read is kept: 45 bases, read in frame from the first base. Per the germline V gene, SGHAT is the CDR1 and FQNNGV is the CDR2. Total RNA and DNA were co-extracted without cell sorting from 20-30 mg of bulk tissue using the AllPrep DNA/RNA mini kit. Surgical resection was performed in China between 2015 and 2016 on a few patients with histopathologically diagnosed primary liver carcinoma. At the time of sampling, the patients had chronic HBV infection and had not received any treatment. Each tumor was sampled at five spatially separated regions: the tumor centre plus the superior, inferior, left-lateral and right-lateral poles. More than 85% viable tumor cells were found by histology in every tumor sample. Fresh tumor and adjacent tissue pieces were bisected, with one half stored in RNAlater at -80 degrees C and the other half sent for histology.

Sequenced: tumor tissue from primary liver carcinoma. The rearrangement joined TRBV11-2 to TRBJ2-5; the D gene is perhaps TRBD1 or TRBD2, each of them matching over 5 bases. This clonotype originated in a middle-aged man with primary liver carcinoma and hepatitis B virus infection. CDR3 reads: CASSPVGLVPGTQYF. The nucleotide sequence reads TGTGCCAGTAGCCCCGTCGGGCTAGTCCCAGGGACCCAGTATTTC. Where the CDR3 stops, the reference TRBV11-2 and TRBJ2-5 genes take over; the full variable domain is EAGVAQSPRYKIIEKRQSVAFWCNPISGHATLYWYQQILGQGPKLLIQFQNNGVVDDSQLPKDRFSAERLKGVDSTLKIQPAKLEDSAVYLCASSPVGLVPGTQYFGPGTRLLVL.